A single sample gave rise to the 12 T cell receptor beta chains below, sequenced in a study of blood T cell repertoires in COVID-19. Sequenced by immunoSEQ multiplex PCR; TCRdb stores in-frame clones only, minus some. The top ten clones hold 12% of a sample with approximately 69,000 clones, 70% to 90% of them seen once. Specimen: peripheral blood. The receptors originated from a human donor in a cohort sampled during active COVID-19.

The rearrangement joins TRBV7-2 to TRBJ1-2, with 10 bases that match TRBD1. CDR1 is SGHTA, CDR2 FQGNSA, per germline. After removal of 0 bases from V and 3 bases from J, the junction contained 10 bases not matched to a gene. This CDR3 is 18 amino acids long. CDR3 protein: CASSLAGVGTGVDYGYTF. The CDR3, as DNA: TGTGCCAGCAGCTTAGCTGGGGTCGGGACAGGGGTTGACTATGGCTACACCTTC.

In nucleotides, the CDR3 is TGTGCCTGGAGTGAGGGACAGGGGTCAGGAAACACCATATATTTT. Translating it yields CAWSEGQGSGNTIYF. The rearrangement links TRBV30 to TRBJ1-3, with TRBD1 matching over 10 bases. Germline trimming cut 1 base from V and 4 bases from J; bases unmatched to any gene: 4. The CDR3 has 15 amino acids. Germline CDR1 and CDR2: GTSNPN and SVGIG (reference sequence).

The chain has TRBV5-3 and TRBJ1-6, with D perhaps matching TRBD1 (6 bases). TRBV5-3 is an ORF, and what it does is uncertain. V lost 4 bases, J lost 7 bases, and 18 bases lay in between. This CDR3 contains 16 residues. The CDR3 DNA follows: TGTGCCAGAAGCCCCTCTGGACGACAGGCAAATTCACCCCTCCACTTT. This sequence encodes CARSPSGRQANSPLHF.

The V and J genes are TRBV5-6 and TRBJ2-7; 9 nucleotides align to TRBD1. The CDR3 is made up of 16 amino acids. With V trimmed by 4 bases and J by 3 bases, 11 bases remained unmatched. The germline gives CDR1 SGHDT, CDR2 YYEEEE. The CDR3: CASSLRDRAIFYEQYF. Here the CDR3 DNA reads TGTGCCAGCAGCCTCCGGGACAGGGCCATCTTCTACGAGCAGTACTTC.

The V gene is TRBV28, the J gene TRBJ1-1, with 8 bases that match TRBD1. Germline trimming cut 6 bases from V and 0 bases from J; bases unmatched to any gene: 12. The CDR3 runs to 17 residues. Looked up from germline, CDR1 is MDHEN and CDR2 is SYDVKM. The DNA of the CDR3 is TGTGCCAGCAGGGGAGACAGGGGATCCTCGATGAACACTGAAGCTTTCTTT. Its translation: CASRGDRGSSMNTEAFF.

The chain carries TRBV2 and TRBJ1-5, with D possibly being TRBD1 (5 bases). This CDR3 contains 12 residues. V lost 7 bases, J lost 1 base, and 5 bases lay in between. CDR1 is SNHLY, CDR2 FYNNEI, per germline. The CDR3 sequence: CASTGSNQPQHF. The CDR3 region has the DNA TGTGCCAGCACAGGGAGCAATCAGCCCCAGCATTTT. Based on the CDR3 plus reference TRBV2 and TRBJ1-5, the full variable domain is EPEVTQTPSHQVTQMGQEVILRCVPISNHLYFYWYRQILGQKVEFLVSFYNNEISEKSEIFDDQFSVERPDGSNFTLKIRSTKLEDSAMYFCASTGSNQPQHFGDGTRLSIL.

The rearrangement uses TRBV3-1 (or the pseudogene TRBV3-2) and TRBJ1-2; D remains unclear. The germline V gene encodes CDR1 LGHDT and CDR2 YNNKEL (reference sequence). V lost 0 bases and J lost 3, with 8 bases in between. The CDR3 length is 14 residues. CDR3 bases: TGTGCCAGCAGCCAAGATCCCAGTTACTATGGCTACACCTTC. Residues: CASSQDPSYYGYTF.

This clone was seen only once. The rearrangement links TRBV9 to TRBJ2-5, with 7 positions matching TRBD1. Germline CDR1 and CDR2: SGDLS and YYNGEE. The V segment lost 3 bases and the J segment 2 bases; nucleotides outside the gene matches: 10. CDR3 length: 16 amino acids. CDR3 amino acids: CASSAEQGTYQETQYF. The CDR3 DNA reads as TGTGCCAGCAGCGCTGAACAGGGGACGTATCAAGAGACCCAGTACTTC.

The genes are TRBV5-4 and TRBJ2-7; 7 bases fit TRBD1. There are 15 residues in the CDR3. Losses at the gene ends were 4 bases for V and 0 bases for J; bases not matched to a gene: 7. Germline V gene data show CDR1 as SGHNT and CDR2 as YYREEE (reference sequence). CDR3 nucleotide sequence: TGTGCCAGCAGCAAACCGGGACAGTCCTCCTACGAGCAGTACTTC. It codes for CASSKPGQSSYEQYF.

The J gene is TRBJ2-7, the V gene TRBV10-3; TRBD1 matches 10 bases. CDR3 length equals 14 residues. Losses at the gene ends were 5 bases for V and 5 bases for J; bases not matched to a gene: 6. CDR1 ENHRY and CDR2 SYGVKD come from the germline V gene. The CDR3 bases are TGTGCCATCAGTCCATCCGGGACAGGGGACGAGCAGTACTTC. This gives the protein CAISPSGTGDEQYF.

The chain has TRBV24-1 and TRBJ2-3; 7 nucleotides align to TRBD2. CDR1 is KGHDR, CDR2 SFDVKD, per germline. The CDR3 spans 17 residues. The junction had 8 bases not matched to a gene; V was cut back by 3 bases and J by 0 bases. As DNA, the CDR3 is TGTGCCACCAGTGATGGAAGCGGGGCCGCTAGCACAGATACGCAGTATTTT. It is translated as CATSDGSGAASTDTQYF.

The genes are TRBV18 and TRBJ2-7; 10 bases agree with TRBD1. V was clipped by 3 bases and J by 0 bases; unmatched bases: 5. Germline values: CDR1 KGHSH, CDR2 LQKENI. The CDR3 spans 16 residues. In DNA, the CDR3 is TGTGCCAGCTCACCCCTGGACAGGGGGGGCTCCTACGAGCAGTACTTC. Translated, it gives CASSPLDRGGSYEQYF.